A single sample is the source of the 17 T cell receptor beta chains below, sequenced in a study of T cells expressing NK-cell markers. TCRdb re-analyzed the 5' RACE reads; it lists each CDR3 protein once, without DNA. Its clone listing holds about 540,000 distinct CDR3 sequences. The sequencing sample was made of blood T cells: a sorted CD56 or NKG2C T cell subset, CD4+ or CD8+ T cells, or bulk PBMC T cells (not recorded which). These receptor sequences come from a man between 18 and 29 years old in good health.

The chain recombines TRBV7-2 with TRBJ1-6; the TCRdb call, TRBD1, lacks DNA for checking. This CDR3 spans 16 amino acids. Germline V gives CDR1 SGHTA, CDR2 FQGNSA. The CDR3 reads CASSPTVRGGNSPLHF.

The genes are TRBV5-1 and TRBJ2-3; TCRdb picks TRBD1, but there is no DNA to check that call. The CDR3 totals 16 residues. Per germline, CDR1 SGHRS and CDR2 YFSETQ. The CDR3: CASSLGQGASTDTQYF.

The V gene is TRBV20-1, the J gene TRBJ2-6; TCRdb's assignment of TRBD1 cannot be checked, as there is no DNA. CDR3 length: 15 amino acids. CDR1 is DFQATT, CDR2 SNEGSKA, per germline (reference sequence). CDR3 residues: CSARDPRRRANVLTF.

This chain joins TRBV2 and TRBJ1-1. CDR1 is SNHLY, CDR2 FYNNEI, per germline. The length of the CDR3 is 14 residues. The CDR3 sequence is CASSVDGWNTEAFF.

CDR3 region: CASSQRGGEKLFF. V and J are TRBV3-1 and TRBJ1-4; no DNA is available, so the TRBD1 call from TCRdb remains unchecked. CDR3 length equals 13 residues. Germline loops: CDR1 LGHDT, CDR2 YNNKEL (reference sequence). Full variable domain (missing parts from reference TRBV3-1 and TRBJ1-4): DTAVSQTPKYLVTQMGNDKSIKCEQNLGHDTMYWYKQDSKKFLKIMFSYNNKELIINETVPNRFSPKSPDKAHLNLHINSLELGDSAVYFCASSQRGGEKLFFGSGTQLSVL.

The V gene is TRBV5-1, the J gene TRBJ1-1; TCRdb proposes TRBD1, but this gene call is untestable without DNA. The CDR3 totals 18 residues. CDR1 and CDR2 from the germline V gene are SGHRS and YFSETQ. CDR3 sequence reads: CASSLFSLPGGRLTEAFF.

The chain employs TRBV18 and TRBJ1-1. The CDR3 loop spans 13 amino acids. CDR1 is KGHSH and CDR2 is LQKENI in the germline V gene. The CDR3 sequence is CASSPKIESEAFF. The whole variable domain, filled in from reference TRBV18 and TRBJ1-1, reads NAGVMQNPRHLVRRRGQEARLRCSPMKGHSHVYWYRQLPEEGLKFMVYLQKENIIDESGMPKERFSAEFPKEGPSILRIQQVVRGDSAAYFCASSPKIESEAFFGQGTRLTVV.

The chain couples TRBV12-5 to TRBJ2-5; TCRdb's D call, TRBD1, is unchecked because there is no DNA. This CDR3 has 16 residues. From germline, CDR1 is LGHNT and CDR2 FRNRAP. The CDR3 loop is CASATSGTGQKETQYF.

The V call is TRBV7-2, the J call TRBJ2-3; absent DNA, TCRdb's TRBD2 call cannot be checked. The V gene's germline CDR1 is SGHTA and CDR2 FQGNSA. The CDR3 loop spans 15 amino acids. The CDR3 protein is CASGKGAGNPKTQYF.

This rearrangement joins TRBV20-1 to TRBJ2-7; TCRdb outputs TRBD1, but without DNA this stays unchecked. The CDR3 has 11 residues. From germline, CDR1 is DFQATT and CDR2 SNEGSKA (reference sequence). CDR3: CSVRGLDEQYF.

The chain uses TRBV6-5 and TRBJ2-1; TCRdb's D call of TRBD2 is untestable without DNA. From germline, CDR1 is MNHEY and CDR2 SVGAGI. The CDR3 is 18 amino acids. CDR3 sequence: CASSYFSTSGTTANEQFF.

The chain recombines TRBV7-2 with TRBJ2-3; TCRdb's assignment of TRBD2 cannot be checked, as there is no DNA. The V gene's germline CDR1 is SGHTA and CDR2 FQGNSA. The length of the CDR3 is 16 residues. The CDR3: CASSLGGGLSTDTQYF.

The V and J genes are TRBV20-1 and TRBJ2-7; TCRdb outputs TRBD1, but without DNA this stays unchecked. Germline V CDR1 and CDR2: DFQATT, SNEGSKA (reference sequence). This CDR3 comprises 17 residues. This CDR3 reads CSARGRLGQAFSGEQYF.

The chain is built from TRBV4-3 and TRBJ2-4. Germline-derived CDR1 and CDR2 are LGHNA and YSLEER. The CDR3 spans 15 residues. The CDR3 region is CASSQDLRTKNIQYF.

CDR3 loop: CAIRDRVNEQFF. V is TRBV10-3 and J is TRBJ2-1; without DNA, the TCRdb call of TRBD1 cannot be checked. The germline V gene encodes CDR1 ENHRY and CDR2 SYGVKD. This CDR3 region has 12 residues.

The chain is built from TRBV7-8 and TRBJ2-7. In germline, CDR1 is SGHVS, CDR2 FQNEAQ. CDR3 size: 12 residues. The CDR3 sequence is CASSVFGNEQYF.

This chain links TRBV12-3 or TRBV12-4 with TRBJ1-3; TCRdb reports TRBD1, a call that lacks DNA to check it against. CDR3 length: 16 amino acids. This CDR3 is CASSRTTGTSGNTIYF.